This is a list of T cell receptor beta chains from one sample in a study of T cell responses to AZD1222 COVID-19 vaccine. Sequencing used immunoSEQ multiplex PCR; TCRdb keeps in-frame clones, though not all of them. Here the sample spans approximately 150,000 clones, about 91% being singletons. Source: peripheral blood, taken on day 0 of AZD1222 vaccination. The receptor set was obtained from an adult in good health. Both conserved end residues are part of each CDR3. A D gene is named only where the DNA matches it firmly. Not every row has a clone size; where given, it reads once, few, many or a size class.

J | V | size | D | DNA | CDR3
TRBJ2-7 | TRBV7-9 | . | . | TGTGCCAGCAGCTCACTTCAGGTAAGCGAGCAGTACTTC | CASSSLQVSEQYF
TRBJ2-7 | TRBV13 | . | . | TGTGCCAGCAGCTTAGAGGCTAGGGGAACCTACGAGCAGTACTTC | CASSLEARGTYEQYF
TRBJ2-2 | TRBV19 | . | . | TGTGCCAGTAGTATCTTTTCAGGGGAGGCCGGGGAGCTGTTTTTT | CASSIFSGEAGELFF
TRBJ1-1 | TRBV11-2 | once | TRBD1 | TGTGCCAGCAGCCGCGCCGGGACAGGGGAGACTGAAGCTTTCTTT | CASSRAGTGETEAFF
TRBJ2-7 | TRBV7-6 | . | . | TGTGCCAGCAGCCCCGGGACGGTAAGTCCCTACGAGCAGTACTTC | CASSPGTVSPYEQYF
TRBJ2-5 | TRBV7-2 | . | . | TGTGCCAGCAGCCTTACAGGGTCTGGCGAGACCCAGTACTTC | CASSLTGSGETQYF
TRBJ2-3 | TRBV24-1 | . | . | TGTGCCACCGGCCATGCGGCAGATACGCAGTATTTT | CATGHAADTQYF
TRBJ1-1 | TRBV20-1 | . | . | TGCAGTGCTAGTCCGGGATTAAACACTGAAGCTTTCTTT | CSASPGLNTEAFF
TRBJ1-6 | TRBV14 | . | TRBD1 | TGTGCCAGCAGCCCCAGGACAGGGCGTTCACCCCTCCACTTT | CASSPRTGRSPLHF
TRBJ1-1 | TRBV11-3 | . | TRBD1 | TGTGCCAGCAGCTTAGTCCGACAGGGACCCTTCATGAACACTGAAGCTTTCTTT | CASSLVRQGPFMNTEAFF
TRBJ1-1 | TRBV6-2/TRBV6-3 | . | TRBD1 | TGTGCCAGCAGTGACAGGGGGCCATTGAACACTGAAGCTTTCTTT | CASSDRGPLNTEAFF
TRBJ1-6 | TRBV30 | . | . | TGTGCCTGGGGTTGGGGCCTCTCCTATAATTCACCCCTCCACTTT | CAWGWGLSYNSPLHF
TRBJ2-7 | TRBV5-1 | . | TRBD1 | TGCGCCAGCAGCCGGGGACAGGGGGCTCGCGAGCAGTACTTC | CASSRGQGAREQYF
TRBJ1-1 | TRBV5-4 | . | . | TGTGCCAGCAGCTTGAGAAGGGAACTCGGACCTTATGAAGCTTTCTTT | CASSLRRELGPYEAFF
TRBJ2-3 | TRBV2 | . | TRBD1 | TGTGCCAGCAGTGACAGGGGGCCCCCAGATACGCAGTATTTT | CASSDRGPPDTQYF
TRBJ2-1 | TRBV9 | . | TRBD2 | TGTGCCAGCAGCGTACTCGGCGGGGGGAACTACAATGAGCAGTTCTTC | CASSVLGGGNYNEQFF
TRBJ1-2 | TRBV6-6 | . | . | TGTGCCAGCAGTTATCAGAGCCTCTATGGCTACACCTTC | CASSYQSLYGYTF
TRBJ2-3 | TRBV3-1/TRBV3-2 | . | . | TGTGCCAGCCATAACGTCGGGCCCTCTTGCACAGATACGCAGTATTTT | CASHNVGPSCTDTQYF
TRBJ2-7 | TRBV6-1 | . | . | TGTGCCAGCAGTGAACAGGGGATAAGGGAGCAGTACTTC | CASSEQGIREQYF
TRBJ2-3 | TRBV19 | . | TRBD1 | TGTGCCAGTAACTACCTGTCGGGACAGGGGGATGGCACGCAGTATTTT | CASNYLSGQGDGTQYF
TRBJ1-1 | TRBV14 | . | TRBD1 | TGTGCCAGCAGCCAACTTCCCGTGGCGTTAGGACAGGGGGGTGGGGAAGCTTTCTTT | CASSQLPVALGQGGGEAFF
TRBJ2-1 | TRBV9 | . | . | TGTGCCAGCAGCGCCGACTCGGGACGGTCCGAGCAGTTCTTC | CASSADSGRSEQFF
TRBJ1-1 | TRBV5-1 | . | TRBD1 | TGCGCCAGCAGCTCAGGGGGGGCGACAAACACTGAAGCTTTCTTT | CASSSGGATNTEAFF
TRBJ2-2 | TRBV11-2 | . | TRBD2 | TGTGCCAGCAGTCAACTAGCGGGCGATACCGGGGAGCTGTTTTTT | CASSQLAGDTGELFF
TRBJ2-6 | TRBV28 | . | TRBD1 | TGTGCCAGCACCCAACAGGGGGGCTATGGGGCCAACGTCCTGACTTTC | CASTQQGGYGANVLTF
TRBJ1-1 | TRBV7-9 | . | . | TGTGCCAGCAGCCTAAACGAGGGTCTGCGCACTGAAGCTTTCTTT | CASSLNEGLRTEAFF
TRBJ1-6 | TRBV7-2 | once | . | TGTGCCAGCAGCTTTCAGGGACCGGGGAATTCACCCCTCCACTTT | CASSFQGPGNSPLHF
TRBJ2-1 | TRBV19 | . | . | TGTGCCAGTAGTATAGGGGGAATCCCCCGGCACAATGAGCAGTTCTTC | CASSIGGIPRHNEQFF
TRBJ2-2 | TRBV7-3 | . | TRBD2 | TGTGCCAGTTCCCCCGGACTAGCGGCGTTTAACACCGGGGAGCTGTTTTTT | CASSPGLAAFNTGELFF
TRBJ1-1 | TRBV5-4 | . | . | TGTGCCAGCAGCACCGACAGCATGAACACTGAAGCTTTCTTT | CASSTDSMNTEAFF
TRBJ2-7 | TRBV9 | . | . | TGTGCCAGCAGCCCCGCGTCCGGGACATCAGCATACGAGCAGTACTTC | CASSPASGTSAYEQYF
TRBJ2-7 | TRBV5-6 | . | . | TGTGCCAGCAGCTTCAGGAACTCCTACGAGCAGTACTTC | CASSFRNSYEQYF
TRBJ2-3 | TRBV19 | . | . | TGTGCCAGTAGTACTGCCATGGACACGGATACGCAGTATTTT | CASSTAMDTDTQYF
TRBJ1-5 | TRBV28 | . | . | TGTGCCAGCAGTTCTCCCGTCAGCCTTAATCAGCCCCAGCATTTT | CASSSPVSLNQPQHF
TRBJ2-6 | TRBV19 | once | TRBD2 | TGTGCCAGTAGCACTAGAGCGGGGGGCTTGTCTGGGGCCAACGTCCTGACTTTC | CASSTRAGGLSGANVLTF
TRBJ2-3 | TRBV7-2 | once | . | TGTGCCAGCAGCCGCCCCGCATATACGCAGTATTTT | CASSRPAYTQYF
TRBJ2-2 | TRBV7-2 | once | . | TGTGCCAGCAGCTTAGTGGGGCGCACCGGGGAGCTGTTTTTT | CASSLVGRTGELFF
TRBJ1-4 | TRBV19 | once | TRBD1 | TGTGCCAGTAGTATTATACAGGGGAGGAACGAAAAACTGTTTTTT | CASSIIQGRNEKLFF
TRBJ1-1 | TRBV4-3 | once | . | TGCGCCAGCAGCCAAGATGTGAGTGGTCCGGGGGGGCCTGTCGGGAACACTGAAGCTTTCTTT | CASSQDVSGPGGPVGNTEAFF